This T cell receptor beta chain was sequenced during a study of blood T cell repertoires in COVID-19 (TCRdb year 2020). About the study as a whole: Collaborator samples came from the United States, Italy and Spain and covered acute and convalescent phases of COVID-19. The material from the prospective study consisted of cDNA or gDNA derived from T cells, B-cell-depleted T cells, or PBMCs. Deeply sampled blood TCRbeta repertoires from subjects exposed to, actively infected with, or recovered from COVID-19 were included in the dataset. The repertoires were released in a freely available public database meant as a resource for research on the immune response to SARS-CoV-2. The samples were drawn from the first 160 participants of the ongoing ImmuneRACE study and from roughly 1,300 subjects provided by 6 global collaborators. A de-identified subject ID, COVID-19 status, age in years and sex were almost always included in the sample metadata. Where available, HLA class I and class II types were obtained from metadata supplied by the sample provider rather than from assay-based typing. The full study reports these points: The quantity of clinical and demographic metadata differed by source and by participant and was supplied without curation.

TCRbeta CDR3 regions were amplified from genomic DNA using the immunoSEQ Assay, a bias-controlled multiplex PCR. Concerning the study's data processing: Within the assay, amplification of reference gene primers was used to estimate how many nucleated cells each sample contained. Sequence reads were collapsed and filtered to measure the absolute abundance of every unique TCRbeta CDR3 rearrangement. For each sample, productive Simpson clonality was calculated by taking the square root of Simpson's diversity index across productive rearrangements. Here the immuneACCESS table is served through TCRdb, limited to in-frame sequences with V and J called. Missing clones are a known gap in these copies; in checked studies unresolved V genes cover under half, and the rest lacks a known reason. V and J calls and clone size come straight from that table; D and trimming were deduced from the DNA. The sample profile shows over 200,000 clones; 70% to 90% of them were found once. In total, the top ten clones hold around 0.91% of the sample.

The V and J ends are trimmed by 0 bases and 1 base, leaving 8 bases between them. As encoded in the germline V gene, CDR1 is SGDLS while CDR2 is YYNGEE. The CDR3 runs 15 amino acids, cysteine and phenylalanine included. Only the CDR3 DNA is retained, 45 bases long and in frame from the first base. As concerns this clone: Its target antigen remains unknown. It has no much larger one-base neighbor in the sample; base qualities were not kept.

A second Seattle source provided samples from volunteer blood donors who had recovered from COVID-19. The collaborating institutions used their own protocols to collect whole blood in K2EDTA tubes. For TCRbeta analysis, collaborators shipped samples in one of three forms: frozen whole blood, isolated PBMCs, or DNA extracted from either of those sample types. The chain employs TRBV9 and TRBJ2-1, with an unclear D gene assignment. This TCR was sampled from a middle-aged woman who had recovered from COVID-19. Material: peripheral blood. The CDR3 reads CASSVVGESYNEQFF. The DNA sequence is as follows: TGTGCCAGCAGCGTAGTCGGTGAGTCCTACAATGAGCAGTTCTTC.